A selection of T cell receptor beta chains follows, all from one sample in a study of CD8+ T cells in alopecia areata. Data came from immunoSEQ multiplex PCR; TCRdb stores just in-frame clones and leaves some out. The sample records roughly 100,000 clones, 40% to 50% being singletons. The material was CD8+ T cells sorted from blood, obtained at week 24, from a patient treated with tofacitinib. The receptors derive from a human donor with alopecia areata. The CDR3 runs from the conserved cysteine through the conserved F or W. D genes are given only for firm matches. Part of the rows lack a size; the others show once, few, many or a class for expanded clones.

TRBD2	.	TRBV2	TRBJ2-1	CASSGLAGFNEQFF	TGTGCCAGCAGTGGACTAGCGGGTTTCAATGAGCAGTTCTTC
.	.	TRBV29-1	TRBJ2-7	CSVDKTDSYEQYF	TGCAGCGTTGATAAGACAGATTCCTACGAGCAGTACTTC
.	.	TRBV29-1	TRBJ2-2	CSVIQGNTGELFF	TGCAGCGTCATACAGGGGAACACCGGGGAGCTGTTTTTT
.	.	TRBV28	TRBJ2-3	CASTPLPYREDTQYF	TGTGCCAGCACCCCGCTCCCGTACAGGGAAGATACGCAGTATTTT
TRBD1	few	TRBV29-1	TRBJ2-7	CSVEGRTGNRYEQYF	TGCAGCGTTGAAGGAAGGACAGGGAATAGGTACGAGCAGTACTTC
TRBD1	few	TRBV10-3	TRBJ2-4	CAIRGGQERSYIQYF	TGTGCCATCAGAGGAGGACAGGAAAGGTCCTACATTCAGTACTTC
.	few	TRBV12-5	TRBJ2-1	CASGPTEYNEQFF	TGTGCTAGTGGTCCAACGGAGTACAATGAGCAGTTCTTC
TRBD2	.	TRBV5-4	TRBJ2-5	CASSLRVGLAGEETQYF	TGTGCCAGCAGCTTGCGGGTCGGACTAGCGGGAGAAGAGACCCAGTACTTC
TRBD2	.	TRBV7-6	TRBJ2-1	CASSLALAGSTNNEQFF	TGTGCCAGCAGCTTAGCCCTAGCGGGAAGTACTAACAATGAGCAGTTCTTC
TRBD2	.	TRBV29-1	TRBJ2-3	CSVVLAGGPSDTQYF	TGCAGCGTGGTACTAGCGGGAGGGCCCTCAGATACGCAGTATTTT
TRBD2	.	TRBV7-9	TRBJ2-7	CASSAKREGHEQYF	TGTGCCAGCAGCGCCAAGCGGGAGGGACACGAGCAGTACTTC
.	.	TRBV28	TRBJ1-1	CASSLRFTEAFF	TGTGCCAGCAGTTTGAGGTTTACTGAAGCTTTCTTT
.	few	TRBV30	TRBJ2-2	CAWRAGPNTGELFF	TGTGCCTGGAGGGCCGGCCCGAACACCGGGGAGCTGTTTTTT
TRBD2	few	TRBV4-1	TRBJ2-7	CASSQDLPSGSSEQYF	TGCGCCAGCAGCCAAGATCTTCCCAGCGGGAGTTCCGAGCAGTACTTC
TRBD2	few	TRBV7-9	TRBJ2-5	CASSPGTSGETQYF	TGTGCCAGCAGCCCGGGGACTAGCGGAGAGACCCAGTACTTC
.	.	TRBV4-3	TRBJ2-7	CASSQGGRGPYEQYF	TGCGCCAGCAGCCAAGGGGGGAGAGGACCTTACGAGCAGTACTTC